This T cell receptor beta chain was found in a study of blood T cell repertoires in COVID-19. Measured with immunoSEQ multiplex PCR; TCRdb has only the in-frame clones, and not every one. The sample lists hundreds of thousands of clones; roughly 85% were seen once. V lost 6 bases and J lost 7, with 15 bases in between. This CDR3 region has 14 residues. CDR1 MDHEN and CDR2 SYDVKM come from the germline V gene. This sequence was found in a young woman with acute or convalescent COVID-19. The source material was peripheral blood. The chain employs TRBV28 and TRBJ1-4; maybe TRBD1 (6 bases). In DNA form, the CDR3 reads TGTGCCAGCAGCTCACAGGGAAGGGCTGAAAAACTGTTTTTT. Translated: CASSSQGRAEKLFF. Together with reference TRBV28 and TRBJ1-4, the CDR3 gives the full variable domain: DVKVTQSSRYLVKRTGEKVFLECVQDMDHENMFWYRQDPGLGLRLIYFSYDVKMKEKGDIPEGYSVSREKKERFSLILESASTNQTSMYLCASSSQGRAEKLFFGSGTQLSVL.